This T cell receptor (beta chain) emerged from a study of blood T cell repertoires in COVID-19. Background on the study: Sources were T cells, B-cell-depleted T cells, or PBMCs; the material itself was cDNA or gDNA.

Profiling relied on immunoSEQ multiplex PCR, and the TCRdb table lists in-frame clones only, not all of them. There are roughly 250,000 clones in the sample; 70% to 90% occur only once, and about 4.3% lies in the top ten. The germline V gene encodes CDR1 LGHDT and CDR2 YNNKEL (reference sequence). The CDR3 sequence is 14 residues long. Trimming pared 1 base from V and 3 bases from J, leaving 10 bases between. Input material: PBMCs or T cells enriched from blood (not recorded which). The receptor's source is a woman in her 30s who had recovered from COVID-19. The chain uses TRBV3-1 (or the pseudogene TRBV3-2) and TRBJ2-7, with D uncertain. The CDR3 here is CASSQVVGGYEQYF. The CDR3 bases are TGTGCCAGCAGCCAAGTGGTCGGCGGCTACGAGCAGTACTTC.